These T cell receptor beta chains were read from a single sample in a study of blood T cell repertoires in COVID-19. Sequencing used immunoSEQ multiplex PCR; TCRdb keeps in-frame clones, though not all of them. The sample consists of about 270,000 clones, 88% of them appearing once. The sequenced material came from PBMCs or T cells enriched from blood (not recorded which). These receptor sequences come from a woman aged 50 to 65 who had recovered from COVID-19. CDR3s include the opening cysteine and the closing phenylalanine or tryptophan. A D gene is named only where the DNA matches it firmly. Expanded clones are given a class, and other clones once, few, many or no size at all.

>TRBJ1-6|TRBV30|-|TRBD1
CAWSEDPGTAPSPLHF
TGTGCCTGGAGTGAAGACCCCGGGACAGCACCCTCACCCCTCCACTTT
>TRBJ1-1|TRBV7-2|-|TRBD1
CASSDRGGSTEAFF
TGTGCCAGCAGCGACAGGGGAGGAAGCACTGAAGCTTTCTTT
>TRBJ1-2|TRBV19|-|-
CASSLTVKHGYTF
TGTGCCAGTAGTTTGACAGTTAAACATGGCTACACCTTC
>TRBJ1-1|TRBV15|-|TRBD1
CATSESETGVGDEAFF
TGTGCCACCAGCGAATCGGAGACAGGGGTCGGAGATGAAGCTTTCTTT
>TRBJ2-4|TRBV18|-|TRBD2
CASSPLGRAGDQYF
TGTGCCAGCTCACCTCTTGGGCGGGCGGGAGATCAGTACTTC
>TRBJ1-2|TRBV5-1|-|-
CASSLGTTSNYGYTF
TGCGCCAGCAGCTTGGGGACAACCTCTAACTATGGCTACACCTTC
>TRBJ2-1|TRBV9|few|TRBD1
CASSAWGQEQFF
TGTGCCAGCAGCGCCTGGGGACAGGAGCAGTTCTTC
>TRBJ2-1|TRBV4-1|-|-
CASSQDDYPNEQFF
TGCGCCAGCAGCCAAGATGACTACCCCAATGAGCAGTTCTTC
>TRBJ1-5|TRBV28|-|TRBD1
CASSLLQGDWQPQHF
TGTGCCAGCAGCCTCCTACAGGGGGATTGGCAGCCCCAGCATTTT
>TRBJ1-2|TRBV7-2|-|-
CASSLARAGYGYTF
TGTGCCAGCAGCTTAGCGAGGGCGGGATATGGCTACACCTTC
>TRBJ2-7|TRBV4-3|once|-
CASSHWSGYEQYF
TGCGCCAGCAGCCATTGGTCAGGGTACGAGCAGTACTTC
>TRBJ2-5|TRBV7-9|-|-
CASSLTSAQTQYF
TGTGCCAGCAGCTTAACAAGCGCCCAGACCCAGTACTTC
>TRBJ1-2|TRBV11-1|-|TRBD1
CASSPDRNYGYTF
TGTGCCAGCAGCCCGGACAGGAACTATGGCTACACCTTC
>TRBJ1-1|TRBV7-9|-|-
CASSSLPGVTEAFF
TGTGCCAGCAGCTCACTGCCAGGGGTTACTGAAGCTTTCTTT
>TRBJ2-7|TRBV28|-|TRBD1
CASSMTGSLYEQYF
TGTGCCAGCAGTATGACAGGGTCCCTCTACGAGCAGTACTTC
>TRBJ2-3|TRBV7-2|-|TRBD2
CASSASGSTDTQYF
TGTGCCAGCAGCGCTAGCGGGAGCACAGATACGCAGTATTTT
>TRBJ2-3|TRBV28|-|TRBD2
CASSPPYRAGEGNTQYF
TGTGCCAGCAGTCCCCCCTATCGAGCGGGAGAAGGAAATACGCAGTATTTT
>TRBJ2-7|TRBV9|-|-
CASSVDGRGHEQYF
TGTGCCAGCAGCGTAGACGGCAGAGGCCACGAGCAGTACTTC
>TRBJ1-5|TRBV5-6|-|TRBD1
CASSWGQRNQPQHF
TGTGCCAGCAGCTGGGGACAGCGCAATCAGCCCCAGCATTTT
>TRBJ1-1|TRBV7-2|-|TRBD1
CASRQDRGGTEAFF
TGTGCCAGCAGACAAGACAGGGGAGGAACTGAAGCTTTCTTT
>TRBJ1-3|TRBV6-5|-|TRBD1
CASIGQGRDTIYF
TGTGCCAGCATCGGACAGGGGAGGGACACCATATATTTT
>TRBJ2-1|TRBV6-5|-|-
CASNSRDSYNEQFF
TGTGCCAGCAATTCGCGGGACTCCTACAATGAGCAGTTCTTC
>TRBJ2-3|TRBV5-5|-|-
CASSRGSVDTDTQYF
TGTGCCAGCAGCCGCGGGTCAGTGGACACAGATACGCAGTATTTT
>TRBJ2-5|TRBV7-8|-|-
CASSPSPGETQYF
TGTGCCAGCAGCCCATCCCCGGGTGAGACCCAGTACTTC
>TRBJ1-2|TRBV6-1|-|-
CASSEIQPRYGYTF
TGTGCCAGCAGTGAAATACAACCGAGGTATGGCTACACCTTC
>TRBJ2-1|TRBV7-2|-|TRBD2
CASSTRLAGGEQFF
TGTGCCAGCAGCACCCGACTAGCGGGAGGGGAGCAGTTCTTC
>TRBJ2-3|TRBV4-3|-|-
CASSQSWDFFTDTQYF
TGCGCCAGCAGCCAATCCTGGGACTTCTTTACAGATACGCAGTATTTT
>TRBJ2-3|TRBV7-9|-|TRBD2
CASSFGLAGVTDTQYF
TGTGCCAGCAGCTTCGGACTAGCGGGAGTGACAGATACGCAGTATTTT
>TRBJ2-5|TRBV7-6|-|TRBD2
CASSRGEETQYF
TGTGCCAGCAGCCGGGGGGAAGAGACCCAGTACTTC
>TRBJ1-6|TRBV19|few|-
CASGTGKGSPLHF
TGTGCCAGTGGTACAGGGAAGGGTTCACCCCTCCACTTT
>TRBJ1-2|TRBV7-2|-|TRBD1
CASSPTPGQGYYGYTF
TGTGCCAGCAGCCCAACTCCGGGACAGGGATACTATGGCTACACCTTC
>TRBJ1-1|TRBV28|few|-
CASSLGRRNTEAFF
TGTGCCAGCAGTTTAGGGAGGAGGAACACTGAAGCTTTCTTT
>TRBJ1-5|TRBV30|-|-
CAWTLEGPDQPQHF
TGTGCCTGGACCCTCGAGGGCCCCGATCAGCCCCAGCATTTT
>TRBJ1-3|TRBV30|once|TRBD1
CARYRGLRNTIYF
TGTGCCCGGTACAGGGGGCTCAGAAACACCATATATTTT
>TRBJ1-1|TRBV28|-|-
CASSAPGHLNTEAFF
TGTGCCAGCAGCGCTCCTGGACACCTGAACACTGAAGCTTTCTTT
>TRBJ1-2|TRBV19|-|TRBD1
CASSTHGTAANYGYTF
TGTGCCAGTAGTACCCACGGGACAGCAGCTAACTATGGCTACACCTTC
>TRBJ1-1|TRBV24-1|-|-
CATRKGQNTEAFF
TGTGCCACCAGGAAAGGACAGAACACTGAAGCTTTCTTT
>TRBJ1-2|TRBV5-4|-|-
CASSPAGVRHGYTF
TGTGCCAGCAGCCCCGCTGGAGTCAGACATGGCTACACCTTC
>TRBJ2-7|TRBV4-1|-|-
CASSQDGQAYEQYF
TGCGCCAGCAGCCAAGACGGTCAAGCCTACGAGCAGTACTTC
>TRBJ1-1|TRBV28|-|-
CASSLFGKNTEAFF
TGTGCCAGCAGTTTATTCGGGAAGAACACTGAAGCTTTCTTT